This T cell receptor beta chain was identified during a study of cytomegalovirus exposure and HLA in healthy donors. Overall study: For the approximately 360 genotyped donors, approximately 83% fell within the Caucasian-associated ancestry cluster. Overall study results and limits: Later analysis indicated greater clonal expansion among HLA-associated TCR beta chains than among equally common other chains. A link between a missense DCLRE1C variant and TCR beta V- and J-gene trimming emerged from a later analysis. Analysis performed later found roughly 18,000 TCR beta sequences associated with HLA alleles at 0.05 false discovery rate.

As for this clone: The antigen is not known.

Primers for the PCR totalled 60 Vbeta and 13 Jbeta. Assay used: immunoSEQ multiplex PCR; TCRdb lists only in-frame clones, some missing. The sample holds approximately 200,000 clones, about four fifths seen once. Sequences were obtained from PBMCs. The TCR originated in a boy aged 2 to 10 in good health and CMV-seronegative.

The DNA for the CDR3 is TGTGCCAGCAGTTCCCGGGACACCGTTGAAGCTTTCTTT. This translates into CASSSRDTVEAFF. V is TRBV27 and J is TRBJ1-1; D perhaps matches TRBD1 (6 bases). CDR3 length: 13 amino acids. Trimming pared 4 bases from V and 7 bases from J, leaving 13 bases between. The germline V gene encodes CDR1 MNHEY and CDR2 SMNVEV (reference sequence).